The next 8 T cell receptor beta chains were all read from a single sample in a study of T cell responses to AZD1222 COVID-19 vaccine. The data were produced by immunoSEQ multiplex PCR, yet TCRdb's version contains in-frame clones alone and is incomplete. The sample consists of some 120,000 clones, approximately 93% of them appearing once. The source material was peripheral blood, sampled on day 0 of AZD1222 vaccination. Source of these receptors: an adult in good health.

The chain combines TRBV4-2 with TRBJ1-1, with D hard to call. There are 14 residues in the CDR3. The V gene's germline CDR1 is LGHNA and CDR2 YNFKEQ. V was trimmed by 4 bases and J by 4 bases, leaving 13 bases between them. CDR3 amino acids: CASSPDGPGTEAFF. The CDR3 nucleotides are TGTGCCAGCAGCCCTGATGGGCCGGGCACTGAAGCTTTCTTT.

The chain is built from TRBV18 and TRBJ2-1; 10 bases map to TRBD2. In germline, CDR1 is KGHSH, CDR2 LQKENI. The CDR3 runs 15 residues. The junction had 6 bases not matched to a gene; V was cut back by 3 bases and J by 7 bases. CDR3: CASSPTLAGDNEQFF. Written as DNA, the CDR3 is TGTGCCAGCTCACCGACTCTAGCGGGAGATAATGAGCAGTTCTTC.

The chain joins TRBV5-4 to TRBJ1-2, with a tentative D call TRBD1 (6 bases). Germline V lookup: CDR1 SGHNT, CDR2 YYREEE (reference sequence). Trimming left V 0 bases short and J 3 bases short, with 12 bases between. This CDR3 is built from 15 residues. DNA of the CDR3: TGTGCCAGCAGCTTGGCGGGGGGCGCGGACTATGGCTACACCTTC. It specifies CASSLAGGADYGYTF.

The chain uses TRBV2 and TRBJ2-1; 7 nucleotides match TRBD2. CDR1 and CDR2 (germline): SNHLY, FYNNEI. The CDR3 extends over 17 amino acids. V shed 4 bases, J shed 5 bases, and the junction held 14 bases outside the gene matches. For the CDR3, the DNA is TGTGCCAGCAGTGGGCCTCCCGGGACTATCCCCCACAATGAGCAGTTCTTC. This encodes CASSGPPGTIPHNEQFF.

V and J are TRBV30 and TRBJ1-1; D remains ambiguous. Looked up from germline, CDR1 is GTSNPN and CDR2 is SVGIG (reference sequence). This CDR3 contains 13 residues. The ends were cut back, 8 bases at V and 3 bases at J, with 16 bases in the middle. Here the CDR3 DNA reads TGTGCCCGAGACGGCCCGGGATACACTGAAGCTTTCTTT. Its translation: CARDGPGYTEAFF.

The chain employs TRBV18 and TRBJ1-1, with 10 bases aligning to TRBD1. CDR1 KGHSH and CDR2 LQKENI come from the germline V gene. The CDR3 contains 15 residues. V lost 4 bases to trimming and J lost 2 bases; unmatched junction nucleotides: 4. As DNA, the CDR3 is TGTGCCAGCTCACTAGGGACAGGGGTCAACACTGAAGCTTTCTTT. Encoded protein: CASSLGTGVNTEAFF.

The rearrangement joins TRBV23-1 to TRBJ2-7, with D perhaps assigned TRBD1 or TRBD2 (6 bases each). TRBV23-1 is sorted into the ORF group, with uncertain function. The CDR3 covers 13 residues. V was shortened by 10 bases and J by 5 bases, with 18 bases between the two germline ends. Here the CDR3 DNA reads TGCGCCACCCCGTCGGGGGCTCGCCACGAGCAGTACTTC. Protein sequence: CATPSGARHEQYF.

This clone occurred once. The chain is built from TRBV27 and TRBJ2-3; D unresolved. From germline, CDR1 is MNHEY and CDR2 SMNVEV (reference sequence). CDR3 size: 14 residues. V dropped 5 bases and J dropped 4 bases, with 13 bases sitting between them. The DNA for the CDR3 is TGTGCCAGCAGTCCCTCCCTCAGGTCAGATACGCAGTATTTT. Its translation is CASSPSLRSDTQYF.